This T cell receptor (beta chain) comes out of a study of regulatory T cells in long-lasting Graves disease. Time point noted: newly diagnosed GD, antithyroid drugs for less than 3 months. Extracted PBMC RNA gave rise to the TCR library. An endocrinology department in Xi'an, China, supplied the patients. General study results and limits: Patients with persistent disease shared fewer than 3,500 public clonotypes, outpacing the 966 shared by new patients. TCR diversity was lower in persistent than newly diagnosed Graves' disease.

This clonotype was detected ten times or more. Its antigen is unknown. In building TCR beta libraries, iRepertoire HTBI primers were used together with Arm-PCR of CDR3 regions. TCRdb re-analysed the multiplex PCR reads in MiXCR, keeping a single row per CDR3 protein. The sample contains 410,000 or so distinct CDR3 sequences, more than 12% of which appear only once. The sample also formed part of further work on T cells in Graves' hyperthyroidism and ophthalmopathy. That work contributes: Patients were excluded because of uncontrolled infection, other autoimmune disease, pregnancy or lactation.

The clonotype was recovered from a young woman with Graves disease. This specimen consisted of peripheral blood mononuclear cells (PBMCs), obtained at new diagnosis, from a patient treated with antithyroid drugs.

The CDR3 spells CAWSKRQHTDTQYF. The CDR3 coding sequence is TGTGCCTGGAGCAAAAGACAGCACACAGATACGCAGTATTTT. The V call is TRBV30, the J call TRBJ2-3; D may be TRBD1 (5 bases). The germline V and J ends were trimmed by 3 bases and 2 bases, with 12 bases remaining between them. Germline V CDR1 and CDR2: GTSNPN, SVGIG (reference sequence). This CDR3 has 14 amino acids.